In its sample, the clone carrying this T cell receptor beta chain was seen a few times. The antigen remains unidentified. These data come from a study of cytomegalovirus exposure and HLA in healthy donors. With 4 bases removed from V and 9 bases from J, the gap between germline ends came to 11 bases. Looked up from germline, CDR1 is SGDLS and CDR2 is YYNGEE. The CDR3 extends over 13 amino acids. Amplification used 60 Vbeta primers and 13 Jbeta primers. Profiling relied on immunoSEQ multiplex PCR, and the TCRdb table lists in-frame clones only, not all of them. Of about 97,000 clones detected, 83% appear once; the ten largest clones hold just over 2.5%. Study-wide points: Previous analysis showed most TCR beta V segments were productive about 87% or about 30% of the time. Sequence variants that were highly shared formed a cluster that was likely a sequencing artifact.

This chain joins TRBV9 and TRBJ1-6; D might be TRBD1 (5 bases). The source is a man in his forties in good health and CMV-seronegative. Sample: PBMCs. CDR3 coding DNA: TGTGCCAGCAGCCCGGGGGGAGCTTCACCCCTCCACTTT. Translation gives CASSPGGASPLHF. The whole variable domain, remainder taken from reference TRBV9 and TRBJ1-6, is DSGVTQTPKHLITATGQRVTLRCSPRSGDLSVYWYQQSLDQGLQFLIQYYNGEERAKGNILERFSAQQFPDLHSELNLSSLELGDSALYFCASSPGGASPLHFGNGTRLTVT.